This T cell receptor (beta chain) was obtained from a study of beta chain features in type 1 diabetes. The CDR3 totals 15 residues. The V gene lost 5 bases and the J gene lost 1 base, with 15 bases spanning the gap. Germline V gives CDR1 SGHKS, CDR2 YYEKEE (reference sequence). Sequenced material consisted of expressed TCRB transcripts (all of the isolated RNA was reverse transcribed). Clones were read by immunoSEQ multiplex PCR, and TCRdb kept only the in-frame ones, dropping some. The table records 10,000 to 15,000 clones, 35% to 55% of them present only once. J is TRBJ2-5 and V is TRBV5-5; a weak D match, TRBD2 (5 bases). Sequences were obtained from stem cell memory CD4+ T cells from blood. The clonotype was recovered from a young man in good health. CDR3 bases: TGTGCCAGCAGTTACGTACTAAGCGGCCAAGAGACCCAGTACTTC. Protein: CASSYVLSGQETQYF. Complete variable domain (other parts from reference TRBV5-5 and TRBJ2-5): DAGVTQSPTHLIKTRGQQVTLRCSPISGHKSVSWYQQVLGQGPQFIFQYYEKEERGRGNFPDRFSARQFPNYSSELNVNALLLGDSALYLCASSYVLSGQETQYFGPGTRLLVL.